This is a list of T cell receptor beta chains from one sample in a study of beta chain features in type 1 diabetes. The protocol was immunoSEQ multiplex PCR, while the TCRdb copy is restricted to in-frame clones and leaves out a portion. The table includes 250,000 to 350,000 clones, 14% detected once. The sequenced material came from naive CD4+ T cells from blood. Every receptor here comes from a man between 25 and 39 years old with type 1 diabetes. The CDR3 runs from the conserved cysteine through the conserved F or W. A D gene is named only where the DNA matches it firmly. Part of the rows lack a size; the others show once, few, many or a class for expanded clones.

NA NA TRBJ2-7 TRBV18 CASSPTISEQYF TGTGCCAGCTCGCCTACCATAAGCGAGCAGTACTTC
NA few TRBJ2-1 TRBV2 CASLSSGGSGYEQFF TGTGCCAGTTTGAGTAGCGGCGGTTCTGGGTATGAGCAGTTCTTC
NA NA TRBJ2-7 TRBV7-2 CASGFQDFRSYEQYF TGTGCCAGCGGGTTTCAGGATTTCAGATCCTACGAGCAGTACTTC
NA NA TRBJ2-5 TRBV18 CASSPTAPGKETQYF TGTGCCAGCTCACCAACCGCACCGGGTAAAGAGACCCAGTACTTC
TRBD1 NA TRBJ2-7 TRBV27 CASSRDRAYEQYF TGTGCCAGCAGTCGGGACAGAGCCTACGAGCAGTACTTC
NA few TRBJ2-3 TRBV28 CASTTYSTDTQYF TGTGCCAGCACCACCTATAGCACAGATACGCAGTATTTT
NA NA TRBJ2-1 TRBV30 CAWSVLGYNEQFF TGTGCCTGGAGTGTACTAGGGTACAATGAGCAGTTCTTC
NA few TRBJ2-5 TRBV27 CASRYTKETQYF TGTGCCAGCCGTTATACTAAAGAGACCCAGTACTTC
TRBD2 NA TRBJ2-5 TRBV19 CASSPGTSGRSRETQYF TGTGCCAGTAGTCCCGGGACTAGCGGGAGGAGTAGAGAGACCCAGTACTTC
NA NA TRBJ1-1 TRBV18 CASSPRETEAFF TGTGCCAGCTCACCCCGCGAGACTGAAGCTTTCTTT
NA NA TRBJ1-4 TRBV25-1 CASSDLGGHSNEKLFF TGTGCCAGCAGTGATTTGGGGGGTCATAGTAATGAAAAACTGTTTTTT
TRBD1 NA TRBJ1-2 TRBV4-3 CASSQYRGYGYTF TGCGCCAGCAGCCAGTACAGGGGTTATGGCTACACCTTC
NA few TRBJ2-1 TRBV11-1 CASSRAGNDNNEQFF TGTGCCAGCAGCCGGGCCGGGAATGATAACAATGAGCAGTTCTTC
NA few TRBJ2-7 TRBV7-9 CATAFGNEQYF TGTGCCACCGCCTTTGGCAACGAGCAGTACTTC
NA NA TRBJ1-3 TRBV7-9 CASSLREGSGNTIYF TGTGCCAGCAGCTTGAGGGAGGGCTCTGGAAACACCATATATTTT
NA few TRBJ2-3 TRBV19 CASSTGDTQYF TGTGCCAGTAGTACAGGAGATACGCAGTATTTT
TRBD2 few TRBJ2-1 TRBV29-1 CSVGLAGTNEQFF TGCAGCGTTGGGCTAGCGGGTACCAATGAGCAGTTCTTC
TRBD1 NA TRBJ2-1 TRBV7-9 CASSLVRAGGTEQFF TGTGCCAGCAGCTTAGTTCGAGCAGGGGGAACGGAGCAGTTCTTC
NA few TRBJ2-7 TRBV28 CASTGQTAPYEQYF TGTGCCAGCACAGGCCAGACGGCTCCCTACGAGCAGTACTTC
TRBD2 NA TRBJ2-7 TRBV9 CASSPRLAGNSYEQYF TGTGCCAGCAGCCCCCGACTAGCGGGGAACTCCTACGAGCAGTACTTC
TRBD1 NA TRBJ1-5 TRBV27 CASSAGQGRNQPQHF TGTGCCAGCAGTGCCGGACAGGGACGAAATCAGCCCCAGCATTTT
TRBD1 few TRBJ2-7 TRBV28 CASSLGQGRNEQYF TGTGCCAGCAGTCTAGGACAGGGTCGGAACGAGCAGTACTTC
TRBD2 few TRBJ2-1 TRBV5-1 CASRLAGVSYNEQFF TGCGCCAGCAGGCTAGCGGGAGTCTCCTACAATGAGCAGTTCTTC
NA few TRBJ2-1 TRBV30 CAWTPLWAEQFF TGTGCCTGGACCCCTCTGTGGGCAGAGCAGTTCTTC
TRBD1 NA TRBJ1-5 TRBV7-9 CASSSDRPSNQPQHF TGTGCCAGCAGCTCGGACAGGCCGAGCAATCAGCCCCAGCATTTT
TRBD2 few TRBJ2-5 TRBV2 CASSNSGAETQYF TGTGCCAGCAGTAATAGCGGGGCTGAGACCCAGTACTTC
NA NA TRBJ1-2 TRBV10-3 CAIRQGDGYTF TGTGCCATCAGACAGGGCGATGGCTACACCTTC
TRBD2 few TRBJ2-7 TRBV18 CASSPYSGTDEQYF TGTGCCAGCTCACCGTATAGCGGGACGGACGAGCAGTACTTC
TRBD2 NA TRBJ2-1 TRBV7-2 CASSWVTSGSRNEQFF TGTGCCAGCAGCTGGGTGACTAGCGGGAGTCGAAATGAGCAGTTCTTC
TRBD1 NA TRBJ2-5 TRBV7-3 CASSRTGGWRETQYF TGTGCCAGCAGCCGGACAGGGGGCTGGAGAGAGACCCAGTACTTC
TRBD2 NA TRBJ2-5 TRBV4-2 CASSQGGTSGSRRETQYF TGTGCCAGCAGCCAAGGGGGGACTAGCGGTTCCCGGCGGGAGACCCAGTACTTC
TRBD1 few TRBJ2-5 TRBV5-1 CASTWDRGETQYF TGCGCCAGCACCTGGGACAGGGGAGAGACCCAGTACTTC